The 22 T cell receptor beta chains listed next were all sequenced from one sample in a study of T cell responses to AZD1222 COVID-19 vaccine. Clones were sequenced by immunoSEQ multiplex PCR, and TCRdb holds only the in-frame ones, with some missing. The sample includes fewer than 130,000 clones, about nine tenths of them seen just once. The sequencing here drew on peripheral blood, taken on day 0 of AZD1222 vaccination. The receptors shown here come from an adult in good health.

The chain employs TRBV28 and TRBJ1-1, with a tentative D call TRBD1 (6 bases). The CDR3 loop spans 17 amino acids. The V end lost 2 bases, the J end lost 5 bases, and 21 bases lay between the germline ends. CDR1 and CDR2 from the germline V gene are MDHEN and SYDVKM. The CDR3 is CASSLMYFGGLGTEAFF. The CDR3 coding sequence is TGTGCCAGCAGTTTAATGTACTTCGGGGGGCTCGGGACTGAAGCTTTCTTT.

The rearrangement links TRBV24-1 to TRBJ1-4, with no clear D. CDR1 and CDR2 (germline): KGHDR, SFDVKD. The CDR3 totals 13 residues. Trimming cost V 4 bases and J 5 bases, with 7 bases left between them. The CDR3 DNA sequence: TGTGCCACCAGTGACCGGCAGAATGAAAAACTGTTTTTT. This gives the protein CATSDRQNEKLFF.

The J gene is TRBJ1-2, the V gene TRBV20-1; no reliable D call. CDR1 and CDR2 (germline): DFQATT, SNEGSKA (reference sequence). The V end lost 5 bases, the J end lost 1 base, and 5 bases lay between the germline ends. The CDR3 consists of 11 residues. The CDR3 DNA is TGCAGTGCTGTCGATAACTATGGCTACACCTTC. It codes for CSAVDNYGYTF.

The sample holds one count of this clone. This sequence joins TRBV28 and TRBJ1-1; 9 bases fit TRBD1. The V gene's germline CDR1 is MDHEN and CDR2 SYDVKM. J was trimmed by 8 bases and V by 3 bases; bases with no gene match: 1. The CDR3 consists of 12 residues. CDR3 residues: CASSFDRGEAFF. The DNA of the CDR3 is TGTGCCAGCAGTTTCGACAGGGGGGAAGCTTTCTTT.

Here the CDR3 reads CASSEAASGGPTDTQYF. CDR3 sequence (DNA): TGTGCCAGCAGTGAAGCGGCAAGCGGGGGGCCCACAGATACGCAGTATTTT. The chain recombines TRBV6-1 with TRBJ2-3, with 9 nucleotides matching TRBD2. Germline V lookup: CDR1 MNHNS, CDR2 SASEGT. V gave up 0 bases and J gave up 2 bases; unmatched junction bases: 6. CDR3 size: 17 residues.

The gene calls are TRBV28 and TRBJ2-5; D uncertain. The ends were cut back, 4 bases at V and 5 bases at J, with 5 bases in the middle. CDR1 is MDHEN, CDR2 SYDVKM, per germline. The CDR3 runs to 11 residues. The CDR3 loop reads CASSSVETQYF. The CDR3 DNA follows: TGTGCCAGCAGTTCCGTTGAGACCCAGTACTTC.

This chain uses TRBV5-4 with TRBJ1-6, with a tentative D call TRBD1 (6 bases). Trimming took 5 bases from V and 7 from J, leaving 16 bases between them. In germline, CDR1 is SGHNT, CDR2 YYREEE (reference sequence). The CDR3 loop spans 15 amino acids. The CDR3: CASSYAGTTNSPLHF. As DNA, the CDR3 is TGTGCCAGCAGTTACGCCGGGACAACCAATTCACCCCTCCACTTT. Drawing the rest from reference TRBV5-4 and TRBJ1-6, the complete variable domain is ETGVTQSPTHLIKTRGQQVTLRCSSQSGHNTVSWYQQALGQGPQFIFQYYREEENGRGNFPPRFSGLQFPNYSSELNVNALELDDSALYLCASSYAGTTNSPLHFGNGTRLTVT.

The V gene is TRBV5-6, the J gene TRBJ1-2; D is ambiguous. V lost 4 bases and J lost 1, with 14 bases in between. Germline V CDR1 and CDR2: SGHDT, YYEEEE. This CDR3 contains 15 residues. The DNA of the CDR3 is TGTGCCAGCAGCGTACGACAAGCCCTTAACTATGGCTACACCTTC. It translates to CASSVRQALNYGYTF.

The V and J genes are TRBV7-9 and TRBJ1-1; D unclear. The germline gives CDR1 SEHNR, CDR2 FQNEAQ (reference sequence). V shed 6 bases and J shed 6 bases, with 8 bases lying between them. The CDR3 runs 11 residues. The CDR3 nucleotides are TGTGCCAGCAGTGAGCTCGCTGAAGCTTTCTTT. Translated: CASSELAEAFF.

The chain couples TRBV4-1 to TRBJ2-7; tentative D call: TRBD2 (5 bases). CDR1 and CDR2 (germline): MGHRA, YSYEKL. The CDR3 runs 17 residues. The V gene lost 0 bases and the J gene lost 0 bases, with 15 bases spanning the gap. Here the CDR3 reads CASSQDQTLTSSYEQYF. CDR3 sequence (DNA): TGCGCCAGCAGCCAAGATCAGACACTTACTAGCTCCTACGAGCAGTACTTC.

The CDR3 sequence: CASSLQGTETQYF. The CDR3 coding sequence is TGTGCCAGCAGTTTACAGGGGACTGAGACCCAGTACTTC. The chain carries TRBV6-2 or TRBV6-3 and TRBJ2-5; tentatively, D is TRBD1 (7 bases). Germline assignment: CDR1 MNHEY and CDR2 SVGEGT. The V gene lost 4 bases and the J gene lost 5 bases, with 11 bases spanning the gap. The CDR3 is made up of 13 amino acids.

The chain carries TRBV5-4 and TRBJ2-1, with TRBD1 as a possible D gene (5 bases). The CDR3 covers 14 residues. Looked up from germline, CDR1 is SGHNT and CDR2 is YYREEE (reference sequence). The V end lost 4 bases, the J end lost 8 bases, and 16 bases lay between the germline ends. The CDR3 loop is CASSPRAGWDEQFF. As DNA, the CDR3 is TGTGCCAGCAGCCCGAGAGCAGGGTGGGATGAGCAGTTCTTC.

The sample holds one count of this clone. V and J are TRBV5-4 and TRBJ2-7; 7 nucleotides agree with TRBD1. The CDR3 is made up of 12 amino acids. V shed 4 bases and J 6 bases; nucleotides not matched to a gene: 4. The germline V gene encodes CDR1 SGHNT and CDR2 YYREEE (reference sequence). CDR3 protein: CASSVNRGEQYF. The CDR3 DNA is TGTGCCAGCAGCGTAAACAGGGGCGAGCAGTACTTC.

The chain links TRBV27 to TRBJ1-2; no definite D call. V shed 5 bases and J shed 8 bases, with 15 bases lying between them. Germline CDR1 is MNHEY and CDR2 is SMNVEV (reference sequence). This CDR3 has 13 amino acids. This chain's CDR3 is CASSPTGAWGYTF. For the CDR3, the DNA is TGTGCCAGCAGTCCCACGGGTGCTTGGGGCTACACCTTC.

For this clone: Different DNA sequences within this sample yield the same CDR3. The chain couples TRBV19 to TRBJ1-1, with TRBD1 matching 8 bases. Germline V gives CDR1 LNHDA, CDR2 SQIVND (reference sequence). The trim removed 2 bases at V and 4 bases at J, leaving 3 bases unmatched. CDR3 size: 14 residues. CDR3 sequence reads: CASSIQGAGTEAFF. In nucleotides, the CDR3 is TGTGCCAGTAGTATACAGGGGGCAGGCACTGAAGCTTTCTTT.

This clone was counted a single time. This chain uses TRBV7-6 with TRBJ1-4; D not resolved. V was cut by 4 bases and J by 5 bases, with 17 bases left in between. Per germline, CDR1 SGHVS and CDR2 FNYEAQ. The CDR3 totals 16 residues. As DNA, the CDR3 is TGTGCCAGCAGCTCACGGGCCGGGTCTGCGAATGAAAAACTGTTTTTT. Residues: CASSSRAGSANEKLFF.

The V gene is TRBV28, the J gene TRBJ1-5; 7 nucleotides agree with TRBD1. CDR1 and CDR2 (germline): MDHEN, SYDVKM. Trimming took 5 bases from V and 2 from J; bases not matched to a gene: 6. The CDR3 length is 15 residues. Here the CDR3 DNA reads TGTGCCAGCAGTCGGACAGGCGGGGGCAATCAGCCCCAGCATTTT. Translated: CASSRTGGGNQPQHF.

The rearrangement joins TRBV6-1 to TRBJ1-1; D gene uncertain. V shed 0 bases and J shed 10 bases, with 9 bases lying between them. The CDR3 runs to 12 residues. Germline loops: CDR1 MNHNS, CDR2 SASEGT. The CDR3 DNA follows: TGTGCCAGCAGTGAAGCCCCGGGCGGAGCTTTCTTT. The encoded protein is CASSEAPGGAFF.

The chain uses TRBV2 and TRBJ1-5; no reliable D call. The CDR3 spans 13 residues. Trimming stripped 3 bases from V and 3 bases from J, with 6 bases between. Germline assignment: CDR1 SNHLY and CDR2 FYNNEI. The CDR3 protein is CASSEGNNQPQHF. CDR3 DNA: TGTGCCAGCAGTGAGGGAAACAATCAGCCCCAGCATTTT.

This chain connects TRBV27 to TRBJ1-5, with D perhaps TRBD1 (5 bases). Germline CDR1 and CDR2: MNHEY and SMNVEV (reference sequence). The CDR3 is 13 amino acids. The V end lost 3 bases, the J end lost 6 bases, and 9 bases lay between the germline ends. The CDR3 loop is CASSFQGGQPQHF. The CDR3 DNA reads TGTGCCAGCAGTTTTCAGGGAGGTCAGCCCCAGCATTTT.

This clone was found once. The J gene is TRBJ2-4, the V gene TRBV6-5; D call uncertain. V lost 2 bases and J 2 bases, leaving 7 bases between the germline ends. The CDR3 runs to 14 residues. Per the germline V gene, CDR1 is MNHEY and CDR2 is SVGAGI. The CDR3 sequence: CASSYLSTKNIQYF. The CDR3 nucleotides are TGTGCCAGCAGTTACCTTAGCACCAAAAACATTCAGTACTTC.

The chain is built from TRBV10-2 and TRBJ2-2; TRBD2 might be the D (6 bases). The CDR3 runs to 13 residues. The germline V and J ends were trimmed by 4 bases and 3 bases, with 6 bases remaining between them. Germline lookup yields CDR1 WSHSY and CDR2 SAAADI. CDR3 region: CASSASDTGELFF. The CDR3, as DNA: TGCGCCAGCAGTGCTAGCGACACCGGGGAGCTGTTTTTT.